Described below is a single T cell receptor (beta chain) sequence and its context. From the 5' RACE reads, TCRdb lists one entry per CDR3 protein and no DNA. This sample's table has 400,000 to 450,000 distinct CDR3 sequences. These data come from a study of T cells expressing NK-cell markers. The CDR3 loop spans 12 amino acids. Germline lookup yields CDR1 MNHNS and CDR2 SASEGT. This TCR derives from a woman between 18 and 70 years old in good health. Input material: blood T cells: a sorted CD56 or NKG2C T cell subset, CD4+ or CD8+ T cells, or bulk PBMC T cells (not recorded which). The chain links TRBV6-1 to TRBJ1-1. Here the CDR3 reads CACRMRTTEAFF.